The next 21 T cell receptor beta chains were all read from a single sample in a study of blood T cell repertoires in COVID-19 (dated by TCRdb to between 2020 and 2021). Library preparation used the immunoSEQ multiplex PCR assay. Drawn from immuneACCESS, this table holds only the in-frame rearrangements with V and J called that TCRdb kept. Clones are partly lost; checked studies trace under half to an unresolved V gene and leave the rest unexplained. The sample includes 130,000 to 150,000 clones, with over 70% observed a single time. 1.7% of the sample is in the top ten clones. Sequencing input: peripheral blood. These receptors originate from a woman aged 45-60 years with acute or convalescent COVID-19.

The CDR3 nucleotides are TGTGCCATCAGTGACGTCTGGACGGGGGGCAACGAGCAGTACTTC. Its translation: CAISDVWTGGNEQYF. The J gene is TRBJ2-7, the V gene TRBV10-3; maybe TRBD2 (7 bases). Germline V gene sequence: CDR1 ENHRY, CDR2 SYGVKD. V lost 3 bases and J 5 bases, leaving 17 bases between the germline ends. CDR3 length equals 15 residues.

The V and J genes are TRBV19 and TRBJ2-7, with D hard to call. CDR1 is LNHDA and CDR2 is SQIVND in the germline V gene (reference sequence). This CDR3 region has 13 residues. Trimming removed 5 bases at V and 2 bases at J, with 10 bases between. The CDR3 sequence: CASSRSNAYEQYF. The CDR3 DNA reads TGTGCCAGTAGTCGGAGTAATGCCTACGAGCAGTACTTC.

This chain connects TRBV5-1 to TRBJ2-5; 9 nucleotides align to TRBD1. The CDR3 consists of 14 residues. The V gene's germline CDR1 is SGHRS and CDR2 YFSETQ. The V gene end was trimmed by 4 bases and the J gene end by 5 bases; junction bases not matched to a gene: 6. The CDR3 DNA is TGCGCCAGCAGCCGTAACACAGGGGGCGAGACCCAGTACTTC. Translated: CASSRNTGGETQYF.

Remarks on this clone: An end of the junction differs from the germline gene, which may be a read error. The chain combines TRBV7-2 with TRBJ2-1; TRBD2 matches at 7 bases. CDR3 length equals 16 residues. Germline V CDR1 and CDR2: SGHTA, FQGNSA. CDR3 coding DNA: TGTGCCAGCAGCCTAGCGGCCTCAAACCAATACAATGAGCAGTTCTTC. Its protein is CASSLAASNQYNEQFF.

J is TRBJ1-6 and V is TRBV5-1, with 8 bases lining up with TRBD1. Trimming took 2 bases from V and 7 from J; bases not matched to a gene: 20. Germline V gives CDR1 SGHRS, CDR2 YFSETQ. This CDR3 has 20 residues. The CDR3 loop reads CASSFFGAKDREILNSPLHF. The DNA for the CDR3 is TGCGCCAGCAGCTTTTTCGGCGCTAAGGACAGGGAAATATTGAATTCACCCCTCCACTTT.

This chain connects TRBV13 to TRBJ2-1, with D tentatively TRBD2 (6 bases). V was trimmed by 2 bases and J by 9 bases, leaving 8 bases between them. The CDR3 runs 12 residues. CDR1 PRHDT and CDR2 FYEKMQ come from the germline V gene (reference sequence). The CDR3 spells CASSLWGVEQFF. CDR3 in DNA: TGTGCCAGCAGCTTATGGGGGGTTGAGCAGTTCTTC.

A few counts support this clone. This chain connects TRBV29-1 to TRBJ2-2; D perhaps matches TRBD1 (6 bases). Germline CDR1 is SQVTM and CDR2 is ANQGSEA. Deletions cut 5 bases from V and 5 bases from J, with 18 bases between. CDR3 length: 15 amino acids. CDR3 sequence reads: CSVRTPGAETGELFF. Here the CDR3 DNA reads TGCAGCGTTCGAACCCCAGGGGCCGAGACCGGGGAGCTGTTTTTT.

The V call is TRBV4-1, the J call TRBJ1-5; no clear D. Trimming pared 0 bases from V and 9 bases from J, leaving 12 bases between. This CDR3 comprises 14 residues. Germline CDR1 and CDR2: MGHRA and YSYEKL. CDR3 residues: CASSQDVGGRPQHF. The CDR3 DNA reads TGCGCCAGCAGCCAAGATGTGGGAGGGCGGCCCCAGCATTTT.

The chain uses TRBV6-5 and TRBJ2-7, with TRBD1 matching over 9 bases. V was clipped by 11 bases and J by 3 bases; unmatched bases: 11. CDR3 length: 14 amino acids. In germline, CDR1 is MNHEY, CDR2 SVGAGI. In DNA, the CDR3 is TGTGCCGGAAACGCCGGGACAGGGCGCTACGAGCAGTACTTC. It is translated as CAGNAGTGRYEQYF.

A few counts support this clone. The CDR3 nucleotides read TGTGCCAGCTCAGCCGGGACAGGGTCAAATCAGCCCCAGCATTTT. This gives the protein CASSAGTGSNQPQHF. This rearrangement joins TRBV18 to TRBJ1-5, with TRBD1 matching 9 bases. The CDR3 sequence is 15 residues long. The germline CDR1 and CDR2 sequences are KGHSH and LQKENI. V lost 5 bases to trimming and J lost 4 bases; unmatched junction nucleotides: 6.

This chain joins TRBV6-5 and TRBJ1-2, with D unresolved. Germline loops: CDR1 MNHEY, CDR2 SVGAGI. The CDR3 sequence is 15 residues long. The germline V and J ends were trimmed by 6 bases and 3 bases, with 17 bases remaining between them. The CDR3, as DNA: TGTGCCAGCAGCTCGGGAATACCAAGCTACTATGGCTACACCTTC. Translated: CASSSGIPSYYGYTF.

J is TRBJ1-3 and V is TRBV18; D is unclear. The CDR3 covers 15 residues. The V end lost 3 bases, the J end lost 2 bases, and 11 bases lay between the germline ends. Germline V gives CDR1 KGHSH, CDR2 LQKENI. CDR3 in amino acids: CASSPIGQAGNTIYF. In DNA, the CDR3 is TGTGCCAGCTCACCGATTGGCCAAGCTGGAAACACCATATATTTT. Full variable domain (remainder filled in from reference TRBV18 and TRBJ1-3): NAGVMQNPRHLVRRRGQEARLRCSPMKGHSHVYWYRQLPEEGLKFMVYLQKENIIDESGMPKERFSAEFPKEGPSILRIQQVVRGDSAAYFCASSPIGQAGNTIYFGEGSWLTVV.

The rearrangement joins TRBV24-1 to TRBJ2-3; D ambiguous. Germline lookup yields CDR1 KGHDR and CDR2 SFDVKD. This CDR3 has 12 residues. V dropped 1 base and J dropped 5 bases, with 3 bases sitting between them. The CDR3 sequence is CATSDFGDTQYF. Written as DNA, the CDR3 is TGTGCCACCAGTGATTTCGGAGATACGCAGTATTTT.

This clone was recorded only once. The V and J genes are TRBV5-4 and TRBJ1-1; 7 nucleotides line up with TRBD1. After removal of 4 bases from V and 3 bases from J, the junction contained 9 bases not matched to a gene. Germline V gene lookup returns CDR1 SGHNT and CDR2 YYREEE (reference sequence). CDR3 length: 15 amino acids. CDR3 residues: CASSLHTGVDTEAFF. The CDR3 DNA is TGTGCCAGCAGCCTTCATACAGGGGTGGACACTGAAGCTTTCTTT.

This chain joins TRBV9 and TRBJ1-2; tentatively, D is TRBD1 (5 bases). Germline V gene lookup returns CDR1 SGDLS and CDR2 YYNGEE. The CDR3 loop spans 14 amino acids. The V gene lost 0 bases and the J gene lost 4 bases, with 10 bases spanning the gap. CDR3 sequence: CASSVGGVGYGYTF. CDR3 sequence (DNA): TGTGCCAGCAGCGTAGGGGGCGTGGGCTATGGCTACACCTTC.

The chain recombines TRBV10-2 with TRBJ1-3, with a weak D call TRBD1 (5 bases). The V and J ends lost 3 bases and 8 bases respectively, with 8 bases between them. This CDR3 comprises 12 residues. Germline CDR1 is WSHSY and CDR2 is SAAADI. CDR3 nucleotide sequence: TGCGCCAGCAGTGAACAGGCGGACACCATATATTTT. Encoded protein: CASSEQADTIYF.

This chain connects TRBV5-4 to TRBJ2-5; 7 bases match TRBD1. From germline, CDR1 is SGHNT and CDR2 YYREEE (reference sequence). CDR3 length: 15 amino acids. The ends lost 5 bases at V and 1 base at J; junction bases unmatched: 8. The CDR3 loop reads CASSIPQGSQETQYF. The CDR3 coding sequence is TGTGCCAGCAGTATCCCACAGGGGTCCCAAGAGACCCAGTACTTC.

The chain recombines TRBV7-9 with TRBJ2-3, with a possible D match to TRBD1 (5 bases). V was shortened by 1 base and J by 0 bases, with 8 bases between the two germline ends. Germline CDR1 is SEHNR and CDR2 is FQNEAQ (reference sequence). CDR3 length equals 15 residues. CDR3: CASSLGTGSTDTQYF. In DNA form, the CDR3 reads TGTGCCAGCAGCTTAGGCACAGGTAGCACAGATACGCAGTATTTT.

The rearrangement joins TRBV2 to TRBJ2-7; the D gene is possibly TRBD1 (5 bases). The CDR3 length is 16 residues. Trimming removed 3 bases from V and 0 bases from J, with 15 bases in between. Germline V gives CDR1 SNHLY, CDR2 FYNNEI. The CDR3 loop is CASSDYQRGSSYEQYF. The CDR3 coding sequence is TGTGCCAGCAGTGATTATCAAAGGGGAAGCTCCTACGAGCAGTACTTC.

This clone occurred once. The CDR3 DNA reads as TGTGCCAGCAGCTTGGTGACAGGGGGCTCCTATGGCTACACCTTC. Translated: CASSLVTGGSYGYTF. The gene calls are TRBV5-6 and TRBJ1-2; 10 bases line up with TRBD1. CDR1 is SGHDT and CDR2 is YYEEEE in the germline V gene. This CDR3 contains 15 residues. The junction had 3 bases not matched to a gene; V was cut back by 0 bases and J by 4 bases.

This chain joins TRBV15 and TRBJ1-4; 7 positions match TRBD1. CDR3 length: 19 amino acids. The junction had 14 bases not matched to a gene; V was cut back by 1 base and J by 3 bases. The germline CDR1 and CDR2 sequences are LNHNV and YYDKDF (reference sequence). CDR3 DNA sequence: TGTGCCACCAGCAGAGGCCGGGCCACCCTCGGGACAGCTAATGAAAAACTGTTTTTT. It specifies CATSRGRATLGTANEKLFF.